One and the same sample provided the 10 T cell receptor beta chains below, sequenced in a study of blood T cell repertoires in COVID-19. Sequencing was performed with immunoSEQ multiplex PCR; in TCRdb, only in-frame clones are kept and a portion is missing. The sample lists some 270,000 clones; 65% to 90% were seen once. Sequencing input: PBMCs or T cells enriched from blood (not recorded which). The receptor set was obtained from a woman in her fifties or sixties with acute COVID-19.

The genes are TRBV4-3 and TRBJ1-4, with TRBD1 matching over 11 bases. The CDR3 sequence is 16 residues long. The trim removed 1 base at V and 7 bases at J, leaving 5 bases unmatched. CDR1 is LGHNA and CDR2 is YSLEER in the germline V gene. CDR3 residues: CASSQGAGTGGEKLFF. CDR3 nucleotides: TGCGCCAGCAGCCAAGGGGCCGGGACAGGGGGTGAAAAACTGTTTTTT.

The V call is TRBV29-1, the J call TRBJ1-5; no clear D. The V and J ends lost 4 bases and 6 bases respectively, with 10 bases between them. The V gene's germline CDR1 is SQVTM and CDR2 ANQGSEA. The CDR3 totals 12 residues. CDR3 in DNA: TGCAGCGTTGGGGGAGGGTTTCAGCCCCAGCATTTT. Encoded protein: CSVGGGFQPQHF.

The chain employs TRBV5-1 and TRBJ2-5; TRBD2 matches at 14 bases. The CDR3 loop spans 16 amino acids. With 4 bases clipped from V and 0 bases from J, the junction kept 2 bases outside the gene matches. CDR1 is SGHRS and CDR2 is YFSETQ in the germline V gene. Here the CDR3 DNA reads TGCGCCAGCAGCAGGACTAGCGGGGGGTACCAAGAGACCCAGTACTTC. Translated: CASSRTSGGYQETQYF.

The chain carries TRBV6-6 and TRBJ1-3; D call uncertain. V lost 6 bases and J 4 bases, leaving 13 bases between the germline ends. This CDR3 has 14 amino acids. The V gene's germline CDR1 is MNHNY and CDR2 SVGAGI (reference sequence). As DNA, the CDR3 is TGTGCCAGCAGCCATTCAATGAGCGGAAACACCATATATTTT. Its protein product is CASSHSMSGNTIYF.

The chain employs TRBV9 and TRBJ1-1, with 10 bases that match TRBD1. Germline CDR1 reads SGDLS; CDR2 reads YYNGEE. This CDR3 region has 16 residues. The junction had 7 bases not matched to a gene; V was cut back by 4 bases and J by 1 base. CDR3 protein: CASSMDRGSGNTEAFF. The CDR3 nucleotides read TGTGCCAGCAGCATGGACAGGGGGAGCGGGAACACTGAAGCTTTCTTT.

The DNA for the CDR3 is TGTGCCAGCAGTTACCGACCGGGACAGGGATACTATGGCTACACCTTC. Translation: CASSYRPGQGYYGYTF. This rearrangement joins TRBV5-6 to TRBJ1-2, with 9 bases aligning to TRBD1. Germline V CDR1 and CDR2: SGHDT, YYEEEE. Germline trimming cut 5 bases from V and 3 bases from J; bases unmatched to any gene: 11. This CDR3 has 16 amino acids. Full variable domain (outside the CDR3, taken from reference TRBV5-6 and TRBJ1-2): DAGVTQSPTHLIKTRGQQVTLRCSPKSGHDTVSWYQQALGQGPQFIFQYYEEEERQRGNFPDRFSGHQFPNYSSELNVNALLLGDSALYLCASSYRPGQGYYGYTFGSGTRLTVV.

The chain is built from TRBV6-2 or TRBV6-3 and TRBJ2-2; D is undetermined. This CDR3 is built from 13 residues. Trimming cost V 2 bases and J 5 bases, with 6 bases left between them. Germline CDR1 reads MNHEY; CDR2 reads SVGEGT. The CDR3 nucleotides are TGTGCCAGCAGTTACACACAGACCGGGGAGCTGTTTTTT. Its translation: CASSYTQTGELFF.

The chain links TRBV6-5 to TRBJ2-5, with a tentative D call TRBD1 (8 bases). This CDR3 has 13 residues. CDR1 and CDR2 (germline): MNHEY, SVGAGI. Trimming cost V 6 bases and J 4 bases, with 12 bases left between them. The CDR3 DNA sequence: TGTGCCAGCAGAACAGGGGGGGGAGAGACCCAGTACTTC. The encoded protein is CASRTGGGETQYF.

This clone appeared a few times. The CDR3 DNA reads as TGTGCCAGTATCCGGACAGGGGGTGTAAATTCACCCCTCCACTTT. Translation: CASIRTGGVNSPLHF. The chain joins TRBV19 to TRBJ1-6; 10 bases align to TRBD1. Germline lookup yields CDR1 LNHDA and CDR2 SQIVND (reference sequence). The CDR3 totals 15 residues. Losses at the gene ends were 7 bases for V and 7 bases for J; bases not matched to a gene: 7.

The CDR3 spells CASNQYSNQPQHF. The CDR3 DNA sequence: TGTGCCAGCAATCAGTATAGCAATCAGCCCCAGCATTTT. This chain links TRBV6-5 with TRBJ1-5; D ambiguous. V lost 7 bases, J lost 0 bases, and 7 bases lay in between. CDR1 is MNHEY and CDR2 is SVGAGI in the germline V gene. CDR3 length: 13 amino acids.